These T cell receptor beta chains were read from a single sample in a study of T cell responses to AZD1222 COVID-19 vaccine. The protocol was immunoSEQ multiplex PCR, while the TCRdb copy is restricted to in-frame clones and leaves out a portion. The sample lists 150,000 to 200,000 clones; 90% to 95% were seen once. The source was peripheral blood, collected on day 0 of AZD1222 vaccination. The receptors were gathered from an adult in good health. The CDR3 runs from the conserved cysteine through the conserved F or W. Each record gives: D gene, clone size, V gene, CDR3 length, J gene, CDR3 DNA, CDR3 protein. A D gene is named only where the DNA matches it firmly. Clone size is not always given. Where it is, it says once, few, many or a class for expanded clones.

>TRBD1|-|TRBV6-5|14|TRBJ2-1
TGTGCCAGGCCCTTCAGGGGGCTGGTTGATGAGCAGTTCTTC
CARPFRGLVDEQFF
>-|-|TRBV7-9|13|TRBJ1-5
TGTGCCAGCAGCTTAGGAGCGATCCAGCCCCAGCATTTT
CASSLGAIQPQHF
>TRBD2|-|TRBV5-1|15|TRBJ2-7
TGCGCCAGCTCAACGGGACTAGCGGGGCTCTACGAGCAGTACTTC
CASSTGLAGLYEQYF
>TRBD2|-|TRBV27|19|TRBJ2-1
TGTGCCAGCAGGGGAGGTAGCGGGAGGGCCTTGTCTGGGAACAATGAGCAGTTCTTC
CASRGGSGRALSGNNEQFF
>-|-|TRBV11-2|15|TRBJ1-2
TGTGCCAGCAGCTTAACGATCGGGGGTTCCTATGGCTACACCTTC
CASSLTIGGSYGYTF
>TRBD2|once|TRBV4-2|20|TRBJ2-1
TGTGCCAGCAGCCAAGAGGGACTAGCGGCCGCCTTTAGCTCCTACAATGAGCAGTTCTTC
CASSQEGLAAAFSSYNEQFF
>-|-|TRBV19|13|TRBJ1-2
TGTGCCAGTACGGCAGTTTCACTAAGCCCTTACACCTTC
CASTAVSLSPYTF
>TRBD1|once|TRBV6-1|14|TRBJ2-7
TGTGCCAGCAGTGAACAGGGACAGGGCTACGAGCAGTACTTC
CASSEQGQGYEQYF
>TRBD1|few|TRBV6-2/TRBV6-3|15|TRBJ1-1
TGTGCCAGCAGTCCCGGGACAGGGGGGAACACTGAAGCTTTCTTT
CASSPGTGGNTEAFF
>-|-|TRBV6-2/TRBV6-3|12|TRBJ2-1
TGTGCCAGCAGTTACGTGGCGAATGAGCAGTTCTTC
CASSYVANEQFF
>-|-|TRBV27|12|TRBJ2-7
TGTGCCAGCAGTCTGACAGGCTACGAGCAGTACTTC
CASSLTGYEQYF
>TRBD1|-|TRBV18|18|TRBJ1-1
TGTGCCAGCTCACCCACCCCCCGGACAGAGGGGGCGAACACTGAAGCTTTCTTT
CASSPTPRTEGANTEAFF
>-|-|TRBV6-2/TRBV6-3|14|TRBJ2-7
TGTGCCAGCAGTTGGGGGGCAGGGGTCTACGAGCAGTACTTC
CASSWGAGVYEQYF
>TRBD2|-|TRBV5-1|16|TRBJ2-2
TGCGCCAGCAGCACCTCCGGGACTAGCGGTGCCGGGGAGCTGTTTTTT
CASSTSGTSGAGELFF
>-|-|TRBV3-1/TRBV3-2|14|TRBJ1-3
TGTGCCAGCAGCCAGGGTAGCTCTGGAAACACCATATATTTT
CASSQGSSGNTIYF
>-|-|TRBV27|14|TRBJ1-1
TGTGCCAGCAGTTCCCCAGGGTTCGACACTGAAGCTTTCTTT
CASSSPGFDTEAFF
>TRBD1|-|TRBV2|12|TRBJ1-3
TGTGCCAGCCAGGGGGACGGAAACACCATATATTTT
CASQGDGNTIYF
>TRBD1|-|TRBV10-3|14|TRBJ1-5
TGTGCCATCAGTGAGGGACAGGGCAATCAGCCCCAGCATTTT
CAISEGQGNQPQHF
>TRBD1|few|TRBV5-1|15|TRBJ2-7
TGCGCCAGCAGCGCCCGACAGGGAAACCCCTACGAGCAGTACTTC
CASSARQGNPYEQYF
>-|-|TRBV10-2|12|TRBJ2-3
TGCGCCAGCAAACAGGGAGAAAATACGCAGTATTTT
CASKQGENTQYF
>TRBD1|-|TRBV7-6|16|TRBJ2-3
TGTGCCAGCAGCATGGACCGGGACAGTAACACAGATACGCAGTATTTT
CASSMDRDSNTDTQYF
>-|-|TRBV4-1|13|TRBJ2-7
TGCGCCAGCAGCCGAAACGACATCTACGAGCAGTACTTC
CASSRNDIYEQYF
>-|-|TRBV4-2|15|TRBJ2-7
TGTGCCAGCAGCACCTACTCCGGGACAAAGTACGAGCAGTACTTC
CASSTYSGTKYEQYF
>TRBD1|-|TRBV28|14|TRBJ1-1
TGTGCCAGCAGCCAAGACAGGGAAGTCTCTGAAGCTTTCTTT
CASSQDREVSEAFF
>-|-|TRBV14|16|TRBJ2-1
TGTGCCAGCAGCCAAGACACTAGGAGGACCTACAATGAGCAGTTCTTC
CASSQDTRRTYNEQFF
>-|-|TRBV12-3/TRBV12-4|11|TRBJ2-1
TGTGCCAGCAGCCCGGACATGGAGCAGTTCTTC
CASSPDMEQFF
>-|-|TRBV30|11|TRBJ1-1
TGTGCCTGGAGTGTACTTAATGAAGCTTTCTTT
CAWSVLNEAFF
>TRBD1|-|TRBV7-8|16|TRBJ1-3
TGTGCCAGCAGCCAGCAAGGGACAGGCCCGGGAAACACCATATATTTT
CASSQQGTGPGNTIYF
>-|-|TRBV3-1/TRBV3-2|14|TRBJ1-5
TGTGCCAGCAGCCAAGGGGGCCGTTATCAGCCCCAGCATTTT
CASSQGGRYQPQHF
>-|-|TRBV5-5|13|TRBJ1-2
TGTGCCAGCAGCTTGGAGCCCGGTTATGGCTACACCTTC
CASSLEPGYGYTF
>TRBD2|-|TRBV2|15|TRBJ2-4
TGTGCCACACACATGCAAGCGGGGGCCAAAAACATTCAGTACTTC
CATHMQAGAKNIQYF
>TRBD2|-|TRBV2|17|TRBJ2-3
TGTGCCAGCAGTCAGACCTTGGGCGGGAGGTCGAAAGATACGCAGTATTTT
CASSQTLGGRSKDTQYF
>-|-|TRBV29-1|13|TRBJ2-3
TGCAGCGTTGAAGCCGAGTACACAGATACGCAGTATTTT
CSVEAEYTDTQYF
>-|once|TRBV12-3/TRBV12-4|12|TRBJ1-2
TGTGCCAGCAGTTTGCCTTCCTATGGCTACACCTTC
CASSLPSYGYTF
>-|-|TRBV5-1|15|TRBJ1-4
TGCGCCAGCAGCTTGGACCCGGGGTGGGGCGAAAAACTGTTTTTT
CASSLDPGWGEKLFF
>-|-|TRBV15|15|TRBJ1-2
TGTGCCACCAGCAGAGATCGCGTCAGCCCCTATGGCTACACCTTC
CATSRDRVSPYGYTF
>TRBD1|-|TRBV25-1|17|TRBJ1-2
TGTGCCAGCAGTGCAAGGACAGGGTGGGGGCCTAACTATGGCTACACCTTC
CASSARTGWGPNYGYTF
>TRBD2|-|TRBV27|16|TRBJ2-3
TGTGCCAGCAGTTCCTCCTTCGCGGGAGGGCCCGATACGCAGTATTTT
CASSSSFAGGPDTQYF
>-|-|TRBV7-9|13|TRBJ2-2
TGTGCCAGCAGCTTGGGTCGCACCGGGGAGCTGTTTTTT
CASSLGRTGELFF
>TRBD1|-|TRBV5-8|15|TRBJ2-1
TGTGCCAGCAGCTCCTGGACAGGGCTGGAAAATGAGCAGTTCTTC
CASSSWTGLENEQFF
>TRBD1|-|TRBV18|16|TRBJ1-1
TGTGCCAGCTCACCACCATCGGGACAGAGGTTAAGTGAAGCTTTCTTT
CASSPPSGQRLSEAFF
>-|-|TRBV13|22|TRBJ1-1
TGTGCCAGCAGCTTAGTGATAGGAGGGGATTTGATTTCCGGGTTGATGAACACTGAAGCTTTCTTT
CASSLVIGGDLISGLMNTEAFF
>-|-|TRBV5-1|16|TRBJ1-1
TGCGCCAGCAGCTTGTCGAAAGCGGGGACCAACACTGAAGCTTTCTTT
CASSLSKAGTNTEAFF
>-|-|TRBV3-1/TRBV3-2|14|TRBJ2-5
TGTGCCAGCAGAGTAATAGACGGCGGAGAGACCCAGTACTTC
CASRVIDGGETQYF
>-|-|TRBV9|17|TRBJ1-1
TGTGCCAGCAGCCCAGACATACAAATAACACCGAACACTGAAGCTTTCTTT
CASSPDIQITPNTEAFF
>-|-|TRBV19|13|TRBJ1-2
TGTGCCAGTAGTACGACAGCAAGCTATGGCTACACCTTC
CASSTTASYGYTF
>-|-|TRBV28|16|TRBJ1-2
TGTGCCAGCAGTTTTGGCCTAGGAGGAACAAACTATGGCTACACCTTC
CASSFGLGGTNYGYTF
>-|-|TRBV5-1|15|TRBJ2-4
TGCGCCAGCAGCGACAGCGACAGGGCGGGGGACATTCAGTACTTC
CASSDSDRAGDIQYF
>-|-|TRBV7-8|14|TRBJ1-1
TGTGCCAGCAGCCCGGACGGTTGGGTCACTGAAGCTTTCTTT
CASSPDGWVTEAFF